This T cell receptor beta chain comes out of a study of OX40 agonist ivuxolimab in advanced cancers. Points from the study as a whole: Expanded clones belonging to CD8+ T cells outnumbered, on average, those of CD4+. Expanded peripheral T cell antigen specificity was not determined.

This CDR3 is built from 15 residues. V was pared by 5 bases and J by 0 bases, with 6 bases of the junction left unmatched. Germline CDR1 SGHVS, CDR2 FNYEAQ. To note about this clone: Its antigen is undetermined.

This table comes from immunoSEQ multiplex PCR, and its TCRdb copy is limited to in-frame clones, with some not included. Seen here are tens of thousands of clones, approximately 89% observed once, and the top ten hold 0.3% to 0.45%. The J gene is TRBJ1-1, the V gene TRBV7-6; 7 bases fit TRBD1. This receptor was taken from an adult with an advanced solid tumor such as melanoma, head and neck, liver or kidney cancer. The sample was CD4+ or CD8+ T cells sorted from blood, taken in a trial of the OX40 agonist ivuxolimab. CDR3 DNA sequence: TGTGCCAGCAGCGCGAACAGGGGCATGAACACTGAAGCTTTCTTT. Translating gives CASSANRGMNTEAFF.